This record covers a single T cell receptor beta chain. Some clones are missing from TCRdb's copy, which holds only in-frame ones; the method was immunoSEQ multiplex PCR. Here the sample spans 110,000 to 150,000 clones, about three quarters being singletons. The sample belongs to a study of blood T cell repertoires in COVID-19. Across the whole study: Spain, Italy and the United States supplied samples that represented acute and convalescent COVID-19. Nucleic acid was either cDNA or gDNA, and it came from T cells, B-cell-depleted T cells, or PBMCs.

Between the trimmed V and J ends, which lost 1 base and 6 bases, there was a span of 10 bases. Germline V gene data show CDR1 as MDHEN and CDR2 as SYDVKM. The CDR3 has 13 residues. Material for sequencing was peripheral blood. This sequence originates from an older man with acute or convalescent COVID-19. The rearrangement uses TRBV28 and TRBJ2-7, with a possible D match to TRBD1 (6 bases). DNA for the CDR3: TGTGCCAGCAGTTTATCGGCAGGGGCCGAGCAGTACTTC. Its translation is CASSLSAGAEQYF.